The rows below give T cell receptor beta chains drawn from one sample of a study of monozygotic twins with inflammatory bowel disease. TCRdb reanalyzed the 5' RACE reads and collapses them to one entry per CDR3 protein, without DNA. Reported are approximately 100,000 distinct CDR3 sequences; the ten largest clones contain approximately 2%. The specimen sequenced was blood. All receptors come from a human donor with ulcerative colitis or Crohn's disease, or a healthy co-twin of an affected twin (not recorded which). CDR3s include the opening cysteine and the closing phenylalanine or tryptophan.

j_call v_call cdr3_aa
TRBJ2-6 TRBV20-1 CSADPAGGRGGANVLTF
TRBJ1-4 TRBV12-3/TRBV12-4 CASSLAREELFF
TRBJ2-7 TRBV7-9 CASSHKTSGRVYEQYF
TRBJ2-7 TRBV28 CASSLRSGPYEQYF
TRBJ2-7 TRBV29-1 CSAGGVGTYEQYF
TRBJ2-6 TRBV5-1 CASSLLEGTPSGANVLTF
TRBJ2-7 TRBV6-5 CASRGRVHEQYF
TRBJ2-7 TRBV7-9 CASSLQGRNEQYF
TRBJ2-7 TRBV6-5 CASSHRSVTASSYEQYF
TRBJ2-1 TRBV4-2 CASSQILVGEQFF
TRBJ1-5 TRBV20-1 CSARDSWQPQHF
TRBJ2-5 TRBV10-3 CAISEFSQETQYF
TRBJ2-3 TRBV4-3 CASSSGSGGAGDTQYF
TRBJ1-4 TRBV4-3 CASSQDQLKSKEKLFF
TRBJ2-3 TRBV6-4 CASSDLAGADTQYF
TRBJ2-6 TRBV28 CASSSTVHSGANVLTF
TRBJ2-7 TRBV7-2 CASGRGLVYEQYF
TRBJ2-2 TRBV7-2 CASTTELAGAGELFF
TRBJ1-6 TRBV28 CASSRGESPLHF
TRBJ2-2 TRBV18 CASSLALPANTGELFF
TRBJ2-5 TRBV4-3 CASSQGGQETQYF
TRBJ2-1 TRBV29-1 CSVGQLGAKRNYNEQFF
TRBJ1-5 TRBV12-3/TRBV12-4 CASSFRTASNQPQHF
TRBJ2-7 TRBV5-1 CASSLGSKFYEQYF
TRBJ1-5 TRBV19 CASRGDRGGNQPQHF
TRBJ2-2 TRBV24-1 CATEGQGSAGELFF
TRBJ2-7 TRBV5-1 CASGLLPTGDASNEQYF
TRBJ2-7 TRBV28 CASSLYFEQYF
TRBJ1-1 TRBV27 CASSFDVGGVNTEAFF
TRBJ1-3 TRBV18 CASSPGATGNTIYF
TRBJ1-6 TRBV5-1 CASSLQQGDSPLHF
TRBJ2-2 TRBV4-2 CASSPQTPNTGELFF
TRBJ2-2 TRBV29-1 CSVEGQGAGTGELFF
TRBJ1-1 TRBV27 CASSPTTPRGMNTEAFF
TRBJ1-5 TRBV18 CASSPSGEYQPQHF
TRBJ2-1 TRBV5-1 CASREGLAGGYNEQFF
TRBJ1-2 TRBV20-1 CSAGHRGSGGYTF
TRBJ2-7 TRBV4-2 CASRTSGSSYEQYF
TRBJ2-1 TRBV19 CASSISGRPFNEQFF
TRBJ2-1 TRBV7-9 CASSLALGNEQFF
TRBJ2-1 TRBV11-2 CASREYSGADNNEQFF
TRBJ2-1 TRBV7-2 CASISQAYNEQFF
TRBJ2-7 TRBV20-1 CSARDSFYSYEQYF
TRBJ1-6 TRBV7-8 CASSLGSGLLHF
TRBJ1-1 TRBV12-3/TRBV12-4 CASRPLGGEGDALEAFF
TRBJ1-4 TRBV3-1 CASSQVGGGPNEKLFF
TRBJ1-5 TRBV5-1 CASSLAGNEQPQHF
TRBJ2-1 TRBV6-2/TRBV6-3 CASSYFRGNEQFF
TRBJ1-1 TRBV6-1 CASSETDRRQNTEAFF
TRBJ2-7 TRBV27 CASSTPGYEQYF
TRBJ1-1 TRBV7-9 CASSLGGAKVSEAFF
TRBJ1-1 TRBV5-1 CASSLSHSGNTEAFF
TRBJ2-1 TRBV7-9 CASSPLAGASYNEQFF
TRBJ2-4 TRBV11-2 CASNSQPGNIQYF
TRBJ1-5 TRBV20-1 CSASRSSNQPQHF
TRBJ1-5 TRBV12-3/TRBV12-4 CASSNYGSGWNNQPQHF
TRBJ2-1 TRBV18 CASSPPARVNEQFF
TRBJ1-4 TRBV5-1 CASSSYPQGDGEKLFF
TRBJ2-7 TRBV20-1 CSVGRSTGAEQYF
TRBJ2-7 TRBV5-6 CASSPGRGAYEQYF